Described below is a single T cell receptor beta chain sequence and its context. Libraries were prepared by immunoSEQ multiplex PCR; TCRdb keeps only in-frame clonotypes and omits some of them. This table has tens of thousands of clones, 81% appearing once. This entry belongs to a study of PD-L1 blockade in urothelial cancer. In the study overall: The authors examined blood 3 weeks (second dose) and 6 weeks after treatment start. Blood samples had a median of around 150,000 T cells.

The CDR3 runs 16 residues. V was shortened by 7 bases and J by 0 bases, with 14 bases between the two germline ends. Germline V lookup: CDR1 SGHKS, CDR2 YYEKEE (reference sequence). Time point of the sample: pretreatment peripheral blood. Disease in patients was locally advanced or metastatic urothelial carcinoma. This sequence originates from a man aged 65-85 years with urothelial cancer. The chain recombines TRBV5-5 with TRBJ2-6, with a tentative D call TRBD2 (6 bases). This sample comprised PBMCs, obtained around atezolizumab (anti-PD-L1) treatment. The CDR3 reads CASLGGIYSGANVLTF. DNA of the CDR3: TGTGCCAGCCTGGGGGGTATTTACTCTGGGGCCAACGTCCTGACTTTC. Based on the CDR3 plus reference TRBV5-5 and TRBJ2-6, the full variable domain is DAGVTQSPTHLIKTRGQQVTLRCSPISGHKSVSWYQQVLGQGPQFIFQYYEKEERGRGNFPDRFSARQFPNYSSELNVNALLLGDSALYLCASLGGIYSGANVLTFGAGSRLTVL.